This T cell receptor (beta chain) was documented in a study of cytomegalovirus exposure and HLA in healthy donors. Study conclusions and caveats: An analysis that came later showed most CMV-associated TCR beta chains appearing HLA-restricted. As confirmed in vitro, three CMV-associated chains were specific for CMV antigens.

This clone was picked up a small number of times. Antigen specificity is unknown. PCR employed 60 Vbeta and 13 Jbeta primers. Original handling: The authors later counted 65 million to 90 million unique TCR beta chains, 9 million to 14 million of them shared. Assay used: immunoSEQ multiplex PCR; TCRdb lists only in-frame clones, some missing. Clone size and the V and J calls come from that table; the DNA yielded D and trimming. The profile shows under 200,000 clones, 68% of them singletons. V lost 5 bases and J lost 4; bases outside the gene matches: 10. The CDR3 runs to 15 residues. Looked up from germline, CDR1 is SGHTA and CDR2 is FQGNSA.

The chain links TRBV7-2 to TRBJ1-2; the match to TRBD1 covers 7 bases. Sample: PBMCs. The TCR originated in a man between 50 and 59 years old in good health and CMV-seronegative. The CDR3: CASSHQRQGSYGYTF. DNA for the CDR3: TGTGCCAGCAGCCACCAAAGACAGGGCTCCTATGGCTACACCTTC.